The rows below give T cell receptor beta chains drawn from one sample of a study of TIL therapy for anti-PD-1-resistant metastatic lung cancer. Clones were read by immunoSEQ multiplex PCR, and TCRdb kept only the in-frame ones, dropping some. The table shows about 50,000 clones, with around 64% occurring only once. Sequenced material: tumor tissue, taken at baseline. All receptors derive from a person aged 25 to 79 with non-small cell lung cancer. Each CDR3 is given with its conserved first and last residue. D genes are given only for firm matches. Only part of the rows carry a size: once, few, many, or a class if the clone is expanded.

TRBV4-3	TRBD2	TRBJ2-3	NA	CASSQGGTSKQYF	TGCGCCAGCAGCCAGGGGGGGACCTCTAAACAGTATTTT
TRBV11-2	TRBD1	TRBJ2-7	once	CASSLAATGEYEQYF	TGTGCCAGCAGCTTAGCCGCGACAGGGGAATACGAGCAGTACTTC
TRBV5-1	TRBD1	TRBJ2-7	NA	CASSLGTGVSFYEQYF	TGCGCCAGCAGCTTGGGTACAGGGGTGTCCTTCTACGAGCAGTACTTC
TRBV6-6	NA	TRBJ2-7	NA	CASWLGGAGEQYF	TGTGCCAGCTGGCTTGGCGGGGCCGGCGAGCAGTACTTC
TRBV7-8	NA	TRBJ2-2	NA	CASSPNTGIGNTGELFF	TGTGCCAGCAGCCCGAATACAGGGATCGGGAACACCGGGGAGCTGTTTTTT
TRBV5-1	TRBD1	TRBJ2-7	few	CASSPRQGSSYEQYF	TGCGCCAGCAGCCCACGACAGGGGAGCTCCTACGAGCAGTACTTC
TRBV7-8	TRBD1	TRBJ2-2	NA	CASSLSGQGPGELFF	TGTGCCAGCAGCTTAAGCGGACAGGGGCCCGGGGAGCTGTTTTTT
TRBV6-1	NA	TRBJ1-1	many	CASSASGFIGAEAFF	TGTGCCAGCAGTGCGTCAGGGTTTATTGGGGCTGAAGCTTTCTTT
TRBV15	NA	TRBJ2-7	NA	CATRSWGDHEQYF	TGTGCCACCAGATCCTGGGGGGACCACGAGCAGTACTTC
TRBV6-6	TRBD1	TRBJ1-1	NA	CASSPQGEVAEAFF	TGTGCCAGCAGTCCACAGGGGGAGGTGGCTGAAGCTTTCTTT
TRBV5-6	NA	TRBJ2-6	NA	CASSLPGHRVSSGANVLTF	TGTGCCAGCAGCCTTCCGGGCCACAGGGTATCGTCTGGGGCCAACGTCCTGACTTTC
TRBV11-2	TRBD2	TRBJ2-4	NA	CASSLMLRESGLAKNIQYF	TGTGCCAGCAGCTTGATGTTGCGGGAGTCCGGATTAGCCAAAAACATTCAGTACTTC
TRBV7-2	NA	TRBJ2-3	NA	CASSLVGPHTDTQYF	TGTGCCAGCAGCTTAGTAGGGCCCCACACAGATACGCAGTATTTT
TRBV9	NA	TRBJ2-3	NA	CASSVVGAETDTQYF	TGTGCCAGCAGCGTAGTGGGGGCGGAGACAGATACGCAGTATTTT
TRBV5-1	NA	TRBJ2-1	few	CASSRSAAGSYNEQFF	TGCGCCAGCAGCCGATCCGCCGCGGGGTCCTACAATGAGCAGTTCTTC
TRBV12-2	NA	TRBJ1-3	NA	CASRFHQLSSSGNTIYF	TGTGCAAGTCGCTTCCACCAACTAAGCAGCTCTGGAAACACCATATATTTT
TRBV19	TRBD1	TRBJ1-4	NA	CASTFDRGDEKLFF	TGTGCCAGTACCTTTGACAGGGGGGATGAAAAACTGTTTTTT
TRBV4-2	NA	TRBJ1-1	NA	CASSQVELGRGNTEAFF	TGTGCCAGCAGCCAAGTGGAATTGGGCAGGGGTAACACTGAAGCTTTCTTT
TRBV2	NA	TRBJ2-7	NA	CASEWGTGYYEQYF	TGTGCCAGCGAATGGGGGACGGGCTACTACGAGCAGTACTTC
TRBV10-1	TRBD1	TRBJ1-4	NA	CASSESAGTGGEKLFF	TGCGCCAGCAGTGAGTCCGCCGGGACAGGTGGCGAAAAACTGTTTTTT
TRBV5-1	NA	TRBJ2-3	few	CASRPGPLNTQYF	TGCGCCAGCAGGCCAGGCCCACTTAATACGCAGTATTTT
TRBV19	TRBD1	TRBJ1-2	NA	CASGVAGTGSYGYTF	TGTGCCAGTGGGGTTGCCGGGACAGGGAGCTATGGCTACACCTTC
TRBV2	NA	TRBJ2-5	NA	CASSEVDTQYF	TGTGCCAGCAGTGAAGTGGACACCCAGTACTTC
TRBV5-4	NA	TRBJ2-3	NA	CASSLAGTDTQYF	TGTGCCAGCAGCTTGGCCGGGACAGATACGCAGTATTTT
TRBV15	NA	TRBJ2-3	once	CATSRGGAAPSTDTQYF	TGTGCCACCAGCAGAGGGGGAGCCGCCCCCTCCACAGATACGCAGTATTTT
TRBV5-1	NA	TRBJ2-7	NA	CASSLGRLAGRHEQYF	TGCGCCAGCAGCTTGGGGAGGTTGGCGGGGAGGCACGAGCAGTACTTC
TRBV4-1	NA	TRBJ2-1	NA	CASNTYGLNEQFF	TGCGCCAGCAACACTTATGGGCTTAATGAGCAGTTCTTC
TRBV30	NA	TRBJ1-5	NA	CAWSGGSNQPQHF	TGTGCCTGGAGTGGGGGCTCAAATCAGCCCCAGCATTTT
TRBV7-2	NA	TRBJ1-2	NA	CASRKGGYGYTF	TGTGCCAGCAGAAAGGGCGGATATGGCTACACCTTC
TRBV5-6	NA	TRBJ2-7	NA	CASSLRTPYEQYF	TGTGCCAGCAGCTTACGTACCCCCTACGAGCAGTACTTC
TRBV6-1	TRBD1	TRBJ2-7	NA	CASRRTGETYEQYF	TGTGCCAGCAGGAGGACAGGGGAAACCTACGAGCAGTACTTC
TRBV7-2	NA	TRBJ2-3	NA	CASSPLLPPDTQYF	TGTGCCAGCAGCCCGCTTCTCCCCCCAGATACGCAGTATTTT
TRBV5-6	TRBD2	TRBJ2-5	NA	CASSFPLAGGGQETQYF	TGTGCCAGCAGCTTTCCCCTAGCGGGAGGAGGGCAAGAGACCCAGTACTTC
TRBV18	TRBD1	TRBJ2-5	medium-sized	CASSHTGAEETQYF	TGTGCCAGCTCACATACAGGGGCGGAAGAGACCCAGTACTTC
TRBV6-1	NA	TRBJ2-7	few	CASSEQGLSNYEQYF	TGTGCCAGCAGTGAACAGGGTCTTAGCAACTACGAGCAGTACTTC
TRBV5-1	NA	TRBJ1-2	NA	CASSLDHTGGYTF	TGCGCCAGCAGCTTGGACCATACGGGGGGCTACACCTTC
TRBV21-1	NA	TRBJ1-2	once	CASSKVRTGGEDYGYTF	TGTGCCAGCAGCAAAGTTAGGACAGGGGGTGAGGACTATGGCTACACCTTC